This T cell receptor beta chain originates from a study of blood T cell repertoires in COVID-19. CDR3 length: 16 residues. Germline V gene data show CDR1 as MNHEY and CDR2 as SMNVEV (reference sequence). With 0 bases removed from V and 0 bases from J, the gap between germline ends came to 6 bases. Enrollment of patients from Seattle took place during active infection, with longitudinal follow-up. Original processing methods: Nucleated cell counts were estimated from reference gene primer amplification. Only in-frame clones appear in the TCRdb table, and some are missing; sequencing was by immunoSEQ multiplex PCR. Clonal size and the V and J genes are those of that table, whereas D and trimming came from the DNA. The data show 200,000 to 250,000 clones, 80% to 95% seen once.

The V call is TRBV27, the J call TRBJ1-6, with no clear D. The sequence was collected from a man between 60 and 75 years old with COVID-19, enrolled during active disease. What was sequenced was peripheral blood. The CDR3 protein is CASSLSGSSYNSPLHF. As DNA, the CDR3 is TGTGCCAGCAGTTTATCCGGGAGCTCCTATAATTCACCCCTCCACTTT.